The sequence of this T cell receptor (beta chain) was determined in a study of T cells in Graves' hyperthyroidism and ophthalmopathy. The CDR3 totals 17 residues. V was pared by 2 bases and J by 0 bases, with 4 bases of the junction left unmatched. CDR1 is SGHRS, CDR2 YFSETQ, per germline. The CDR3 regions of TCR beta were amplified from RNA transcripts. Using the HTBI primer set, a first-round RT-PCR was run on the TCR CDR3. A single record per CDR3 protein comes from TCRdb applying MiXCR to the multiplex PCR reads. The table has 340,000 or so distinct CDR3 sequences, roughly 15% seen once; the top ten hold around 35%. Study results and limitations: Most expanded thyroid clonotypes above 0.001 recurred in blood.

This clonotype occurred many times. Its antigen is still unknown. The TCR sequence derives from a man aged 30-40 years with Graves' hyperthyroidism. The rearrangement joins TRBV5-1 to TRBJ2-6; 8 bases align to TRBD1. Sequencing was done on a sample of blood. The CDR3: CASSLAGTGSGANVLTF. CDR3 bases: TGCGCCAGCAGCTTAGCCGGGACAGGCTCTGGGGCCAACGTCCTGACTTTC.